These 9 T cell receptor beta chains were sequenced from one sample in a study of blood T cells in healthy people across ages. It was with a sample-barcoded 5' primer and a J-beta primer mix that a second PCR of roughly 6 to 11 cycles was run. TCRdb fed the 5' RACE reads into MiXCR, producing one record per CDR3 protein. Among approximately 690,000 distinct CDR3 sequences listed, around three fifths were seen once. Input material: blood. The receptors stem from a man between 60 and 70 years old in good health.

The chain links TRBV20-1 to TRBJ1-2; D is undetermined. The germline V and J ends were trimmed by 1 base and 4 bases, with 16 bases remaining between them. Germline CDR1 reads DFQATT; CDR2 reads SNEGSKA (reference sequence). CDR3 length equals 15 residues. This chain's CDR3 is CSARGRGNEGYGYTF. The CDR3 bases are TGCAGTGCTAGAGGTCGAGGGAATGAGGGCTATGGCTACACCTTC.

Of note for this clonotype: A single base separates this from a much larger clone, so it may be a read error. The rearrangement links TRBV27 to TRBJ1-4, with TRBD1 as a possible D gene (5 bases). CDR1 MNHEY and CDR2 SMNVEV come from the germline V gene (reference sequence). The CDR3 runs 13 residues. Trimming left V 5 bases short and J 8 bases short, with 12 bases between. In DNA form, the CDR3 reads TGTGCCAGCAGTGTTCAGAGGGGAGAAAAACTGTTTTTT. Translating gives CASSVQRGEKLFF.

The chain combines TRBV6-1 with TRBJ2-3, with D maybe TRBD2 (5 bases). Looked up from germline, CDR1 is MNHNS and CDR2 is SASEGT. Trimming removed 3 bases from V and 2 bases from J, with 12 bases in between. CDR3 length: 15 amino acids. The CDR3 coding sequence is TGTGCCAGCAGTGACGGGCAGGACTTCACAGATACGCAGTATTTT. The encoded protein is CASSDGQDFTDTQYF.

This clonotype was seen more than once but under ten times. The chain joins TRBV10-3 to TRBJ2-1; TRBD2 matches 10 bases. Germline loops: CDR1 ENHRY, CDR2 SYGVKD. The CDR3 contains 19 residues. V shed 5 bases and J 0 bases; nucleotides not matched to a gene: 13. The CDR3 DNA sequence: TGTGCCATCAGTCCCACCGGGACTAGCGACCCGAGCTCCTACAATGAGCAGTTCTTC. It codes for CAISPTGTSDPSSYNEQFF.

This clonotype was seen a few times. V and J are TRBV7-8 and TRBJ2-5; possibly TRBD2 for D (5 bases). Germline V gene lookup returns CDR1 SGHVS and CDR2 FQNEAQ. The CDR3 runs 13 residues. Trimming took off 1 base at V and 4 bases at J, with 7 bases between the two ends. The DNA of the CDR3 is TGTGCCAGCAGCTTAGATGGACTAGAGACCCAGTACTTC. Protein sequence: CASSLDGLETQYF.

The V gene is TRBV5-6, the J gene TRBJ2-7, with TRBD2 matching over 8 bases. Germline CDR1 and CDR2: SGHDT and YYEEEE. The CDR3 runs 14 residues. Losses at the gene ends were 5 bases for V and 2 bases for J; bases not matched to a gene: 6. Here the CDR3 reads CASRQRGMTYEQYF. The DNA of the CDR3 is TGTGCCAGCAGGCAGCGGGGGATGACCTACGAGCAGTACTTC.

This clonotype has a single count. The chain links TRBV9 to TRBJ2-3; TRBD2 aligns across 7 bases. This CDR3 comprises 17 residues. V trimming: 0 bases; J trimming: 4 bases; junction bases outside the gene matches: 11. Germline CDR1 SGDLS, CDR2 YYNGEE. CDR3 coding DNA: TGTGCCAGCAGCGTAGCCCCTTTCGGGGGGTTACCAGATACGCAGTATTTT. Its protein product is CASSVAPFGGLPDTQYF.

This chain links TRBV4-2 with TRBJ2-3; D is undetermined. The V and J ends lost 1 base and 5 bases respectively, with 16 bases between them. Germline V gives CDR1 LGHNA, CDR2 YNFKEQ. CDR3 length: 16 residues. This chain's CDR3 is CASSQAGGRAVDTQYF. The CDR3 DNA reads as TGTGCCAGCAGCCAAGCGGGCGGACGCGCGGTAGATACGCAGTATTTT.

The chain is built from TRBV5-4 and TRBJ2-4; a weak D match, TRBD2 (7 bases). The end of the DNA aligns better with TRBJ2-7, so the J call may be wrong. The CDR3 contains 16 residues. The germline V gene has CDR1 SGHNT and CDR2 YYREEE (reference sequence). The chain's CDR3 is CASTRGASLGSHEQYF. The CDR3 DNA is TGTGCCAGCACCCGGGGGGCCAGCCTAGGGTCCCACGAGCAGTACTTC.